One sample yielded the 5 T cell receptor beta chains listed below, sequenced in a study of blood T cell repertoires in COVID-19 (TCRdb year 2020). Library preparation employed the immunoSEQ multiplex PCR assay. Not all clones reach the TCRdb copy of this immuneACCESS table, which keeps in-frame sequences only. Checked studies attribute under half of the gap to unresolved V genes and leave the rest unexplained. The sample table lists 190,000 or so clones, around 88% of them with a count of one. The biggest ten clones account for roughly 4.5% of the sample. The sample consisted of PBMCs or T cells enriched from blood (not recorded which). The source of these receptors is a woman in her 30s who had been exposed to COVID-19.

The rearrangement links TRBV19 to TRBJ1-1; possibly TRBD1 for D (6 bases). The CDR3 spans 13 residues. V was pared by 6 bases and J by 1 base, with 9 bases between. The germline CDR1 and CDR2 sequences are LNHDA and SQIVND (reference sequence). The CDR3 reads CASRGQTNTEAFF. CDR3 DNA sequence: TGTGCCAGTAGGGGACAAACGAACACTGAAGCTTTCTTT.

The chain couples TRBV7-9 to TRBJ2-7, with 11 bases that match TRBD2. The CDR3 is made up of 16 amino acids. Germline trimming cut 5 bases from V and 4 bases from J; bases unmatched to any gene: 10. Germline CDR1 SEHNR, CDR2 FQNEAQ (reference sequence). CDR3 nucleotide sequence: TGTGCCAGCAGCCCAGGAGTCTTAGCGGGGGGGTACGAGCAGTACTTC. Encoded protein: CASSPGVLAGGYEQYF.

This chain links TRBV2 with TRBJ2-5; 9 bases are a match to TRBD2. With V trimmed by 7 bases and J by 5 bases, 8 bases remained unmatched. Looked up from germline, CDR1 is SNHLY and CDR2 is FYNNEI. The CDR3 loop spans 14 amino acids. The CDR3 nucleotides are TGTGCCAGCAACCGCGGGGGGGCCGGGGAGACCCAGTACTTC. Encoded protein: CASNRGGAGETQYF.

V usage is TRBV5-1 and J usage is TRBJ2-2; D unresolved. Germline loops: CDR1 SGHRS, CDR2 YFSETQ. The CDR3 is 15 amino acids. V dropped 0 bases and J dropped 4 bases, with 10 bases sitting between them. The DNA of the CDR3 is TGCGCCAGCAGCTTGGCCGGGTCGGCCACCGGGGAGCTGTTTTTT. Encoded protein: CASSLAGSATGELFF.

The gene calls are TRBV5-1 and TRBJ1-3; D call uncertain. V dropped 5 bases and J dropped 4 bases, with 10 bases sitting between them. Germline CDR1 reads SGHRS; CDR2 reads YFSETQ. This CDR3 comprises 13 residues. The CDR3 DNA follows: TGCGCCAGCAGTCGGCTAGCGGGAAACACCATATATTTT. Translating gives CASSRLAGNTIYF.